This TCR beta chain was identified during a study of identical twins. Study-level results: Memory repertoires showed no such pattern, whereas abundant cord blood beta clonotypes carried fewer insertions. Twins showed weaker excess sharing in their beta out-of-frame sequences.

The V gene end was trimmed by 10 bases and the J gene end by 7 bases; junction bases not matched to a gene: 8. This CDR3 is 13 amino acids long. Looked up from germline, CDR1 is MDHEN and CDR2 is SYDVKM. A universal primer site was incorporated via template switching, and the cDNA contained unique molecular identifiers. Each CDR3 protein is one row after TCRdb ran MiXCR on the 5' RACE reads. In the table there are approximately 280,000 distinct CDR3 sequences, less than 9% of which are singletons. In its sample, this clonotype was seen a few times. Its target is unknown. The sample also formed part of further work on yellow fever vaccine responses in identical twins. This second report adds: Reportedly, the T cell response mounted by twins to vaccine seemed partly convergent, partly personalized.

Sequenced input: memory (CD45RO+) T cells sorted from blood. This sequence joins TRBV28 and TRBJ2-4, with TRBD2 identical over 9 bases. The sequence came from a woman aged 18-30 years in good health. The CDR3 nucleotides are TGTGCCACCGCGGGGGGGCATAGGAACATTCAGTACTTC. As protein: CATAGGHRNIQYF.